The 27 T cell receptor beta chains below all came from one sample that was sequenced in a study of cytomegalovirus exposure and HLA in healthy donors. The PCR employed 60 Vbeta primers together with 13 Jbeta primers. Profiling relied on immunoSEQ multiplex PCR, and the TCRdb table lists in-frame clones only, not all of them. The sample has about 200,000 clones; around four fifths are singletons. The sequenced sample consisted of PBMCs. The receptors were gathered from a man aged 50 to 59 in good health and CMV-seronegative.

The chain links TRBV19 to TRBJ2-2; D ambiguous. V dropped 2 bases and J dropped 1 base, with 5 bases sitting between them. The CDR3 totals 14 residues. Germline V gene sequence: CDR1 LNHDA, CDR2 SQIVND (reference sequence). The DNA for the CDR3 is TGTGCCAGTAGTATAAGACAGAACACCGGGGAGCTGTTTTTT. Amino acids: CASSIRQNTGELFF.

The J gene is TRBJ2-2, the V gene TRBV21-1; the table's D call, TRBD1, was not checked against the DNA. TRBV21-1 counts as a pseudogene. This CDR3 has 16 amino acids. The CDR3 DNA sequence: TGTGCCAGCACCTTAGGGGACAGGCTGAACACCGGGGAGCTGTTTTTT. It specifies CASTLGDRLNTGELFF.

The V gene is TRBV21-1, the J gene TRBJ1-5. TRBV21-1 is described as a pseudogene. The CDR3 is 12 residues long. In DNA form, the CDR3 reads TGTGCCACGGGGGGTGCCAATCAGCCCCAGCATTTT. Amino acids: CATGGANQPQHF.

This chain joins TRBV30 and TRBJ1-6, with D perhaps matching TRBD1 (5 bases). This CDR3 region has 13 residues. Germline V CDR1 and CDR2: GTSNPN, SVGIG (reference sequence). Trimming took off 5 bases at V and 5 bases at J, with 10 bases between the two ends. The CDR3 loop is CAWETANNSPLHF. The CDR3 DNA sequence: TGTGCCTGGGAGACAGCTAATAATTCACCCCTCCACTTT.

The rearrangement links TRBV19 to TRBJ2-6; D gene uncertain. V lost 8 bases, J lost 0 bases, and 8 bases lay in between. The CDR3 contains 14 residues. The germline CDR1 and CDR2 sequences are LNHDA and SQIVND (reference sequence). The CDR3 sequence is CASQVFSGANVLTF. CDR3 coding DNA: TGTGCCAGTCAGGTGTTCTCTGGGGCCAACGTCCTGACTTTC.

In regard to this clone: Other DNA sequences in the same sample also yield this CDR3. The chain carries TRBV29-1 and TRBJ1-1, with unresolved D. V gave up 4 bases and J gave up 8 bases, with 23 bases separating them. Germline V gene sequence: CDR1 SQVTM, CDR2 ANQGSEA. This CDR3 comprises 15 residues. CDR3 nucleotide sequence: TGCAGCGTTGGGGCCGAGGGTGGGGTAAGGACCGAAGCTTTCTTT. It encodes CSVGAEGGVRTEAFF.

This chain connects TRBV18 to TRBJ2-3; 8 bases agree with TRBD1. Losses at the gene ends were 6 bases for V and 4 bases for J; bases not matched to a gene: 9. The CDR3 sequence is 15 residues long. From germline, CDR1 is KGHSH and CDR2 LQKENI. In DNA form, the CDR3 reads TGTGCCAGCTCCTCCCGGACAGGGTTTGCAGATACGCAGTATTTT. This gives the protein CASSSRTGFADTQYF.

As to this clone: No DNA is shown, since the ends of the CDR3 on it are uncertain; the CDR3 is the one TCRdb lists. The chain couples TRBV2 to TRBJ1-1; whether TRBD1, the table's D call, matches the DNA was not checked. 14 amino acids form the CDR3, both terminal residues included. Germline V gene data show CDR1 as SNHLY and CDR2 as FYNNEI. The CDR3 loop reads CASKGTGVARGSFF.

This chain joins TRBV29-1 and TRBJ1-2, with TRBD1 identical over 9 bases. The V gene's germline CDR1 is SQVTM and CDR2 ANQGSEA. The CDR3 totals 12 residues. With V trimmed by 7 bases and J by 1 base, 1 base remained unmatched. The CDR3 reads CSGGQGNYGYTF. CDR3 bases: TGCAGCGGGGGACAGGGTAACTATGGCTACACCTTC.

The CDR3 reads CASSSQTSASVNNEQFF. The CDR3 nucleotides read TGTGCCAGCAGCTCCCAGACTAGCGCATCGGTCAACAATGAGCAGTTCTTC. The chain carries TRBV7-3 and TRBJ2-1, with TRBD2 matching 8 bases. CDR1 is SGHTA, CDR2 FQGTGA, per germline. The CDR3 is 17 amino acids. J lost 5 bases, V lost 4 bases, and 13 bases had no gene match.

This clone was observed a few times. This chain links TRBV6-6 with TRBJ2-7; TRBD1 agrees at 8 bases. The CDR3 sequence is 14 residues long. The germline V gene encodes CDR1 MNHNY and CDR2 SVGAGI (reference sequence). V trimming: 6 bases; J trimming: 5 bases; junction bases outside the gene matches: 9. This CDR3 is CASRPRTGLHEQYF. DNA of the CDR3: TGTGCCAGCAGACCCAGGACAGGGCTCCACGAGCAGTACTTC.

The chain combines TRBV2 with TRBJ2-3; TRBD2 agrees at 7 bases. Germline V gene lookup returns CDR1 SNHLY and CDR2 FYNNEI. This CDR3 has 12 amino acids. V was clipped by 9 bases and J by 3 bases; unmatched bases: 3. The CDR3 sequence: CARGSGTDTQYF. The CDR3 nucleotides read TGTGCCAGAGGTAGCGGGACAGATACGCAGTATTTT.

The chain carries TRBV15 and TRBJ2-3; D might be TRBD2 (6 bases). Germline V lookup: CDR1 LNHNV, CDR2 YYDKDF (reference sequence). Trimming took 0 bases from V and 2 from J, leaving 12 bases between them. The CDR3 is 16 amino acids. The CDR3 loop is CATSREGLAITDTQYF. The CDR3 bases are TGTGCCACCAGCAGAGAAGGCCTAGCGATCACAGATACGCAGTATTTT.

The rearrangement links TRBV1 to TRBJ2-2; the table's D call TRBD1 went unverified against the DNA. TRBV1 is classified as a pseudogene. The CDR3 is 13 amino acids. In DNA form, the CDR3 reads TGCACCAGCAGCCAAGATCAGGCCGGGGAGCTGTTTTTT. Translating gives CTSSQDQAGELFF.

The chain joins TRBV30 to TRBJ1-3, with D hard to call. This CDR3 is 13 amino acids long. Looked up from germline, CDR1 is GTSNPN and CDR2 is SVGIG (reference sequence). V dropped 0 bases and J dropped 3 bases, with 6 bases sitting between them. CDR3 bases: TGTGCCTGGAGTGTTCTAAATGGAAACACCATATATTTT. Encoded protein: CAWSVLNGNTIYF.

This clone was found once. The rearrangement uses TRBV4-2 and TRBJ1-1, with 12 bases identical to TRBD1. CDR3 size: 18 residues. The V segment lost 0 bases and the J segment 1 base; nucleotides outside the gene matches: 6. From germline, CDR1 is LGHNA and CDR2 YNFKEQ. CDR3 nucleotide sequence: TGTGCCAGCAGCCAAGATCCGGGACAGGGGGCCGCGAACACTGAAGCTTTCTTT. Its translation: CASSQDPGQGAANTEAFF.

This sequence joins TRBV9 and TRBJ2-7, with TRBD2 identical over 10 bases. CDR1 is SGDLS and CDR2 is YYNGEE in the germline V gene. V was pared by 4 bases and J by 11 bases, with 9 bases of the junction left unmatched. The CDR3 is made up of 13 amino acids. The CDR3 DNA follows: TGTGCCAGCAGCCCTACAAGCGGGAGGGATAAGTACTTC. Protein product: CASSPTSGRDKYF.

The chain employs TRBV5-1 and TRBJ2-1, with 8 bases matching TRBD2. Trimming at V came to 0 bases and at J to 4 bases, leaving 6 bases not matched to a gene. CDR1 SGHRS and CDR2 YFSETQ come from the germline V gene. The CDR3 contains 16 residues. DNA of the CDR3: TGCGCCAGCAGCTTGGATGCGGGAGGCCCTTACAATGAGCAGTTCTTC. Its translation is CASSLDAGGPYNEQFF.

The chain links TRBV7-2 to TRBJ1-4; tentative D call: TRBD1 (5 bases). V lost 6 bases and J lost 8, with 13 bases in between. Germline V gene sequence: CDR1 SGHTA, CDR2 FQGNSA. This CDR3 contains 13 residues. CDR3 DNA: TGTGCCAGCAGTCCAGGGCTTCCAGAAAAACTGTTTTTT. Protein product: CASSPGLPEKLFF.

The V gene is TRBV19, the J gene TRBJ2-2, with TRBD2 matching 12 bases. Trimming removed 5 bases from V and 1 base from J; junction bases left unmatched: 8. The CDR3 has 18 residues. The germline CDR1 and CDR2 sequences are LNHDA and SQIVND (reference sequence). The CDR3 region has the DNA TGTGCCAGTAGTTGGGCTAGCGGGAGGGGTTTGAACACCGGGGAGCTGTTTTTT. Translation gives CASSWASGRGLNTGELFF.

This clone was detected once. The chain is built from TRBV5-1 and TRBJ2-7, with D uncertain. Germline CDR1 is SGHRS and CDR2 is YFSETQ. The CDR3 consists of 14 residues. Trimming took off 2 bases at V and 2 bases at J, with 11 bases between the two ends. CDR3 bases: TGCGCCAGCAGCTTAGGCGGCAGTACCTACGAGCAGTACTTC. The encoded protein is CASSLGGSTYEQYF.

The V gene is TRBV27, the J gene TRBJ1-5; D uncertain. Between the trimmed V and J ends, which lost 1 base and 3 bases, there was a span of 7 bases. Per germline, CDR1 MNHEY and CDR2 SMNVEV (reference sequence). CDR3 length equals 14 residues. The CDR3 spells CASSLFPFNQPQHF. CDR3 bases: TGTGCCAGCAGTTTATTCCCATTCAATCAGCCCCAGCATTTT.

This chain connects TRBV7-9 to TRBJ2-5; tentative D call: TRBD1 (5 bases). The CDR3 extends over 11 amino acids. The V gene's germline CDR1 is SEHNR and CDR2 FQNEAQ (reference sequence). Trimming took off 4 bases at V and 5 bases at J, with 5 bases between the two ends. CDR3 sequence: CASSSGETQYF. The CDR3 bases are TGTGCCAGCAGCTCAGGGGAGACCCAGTACTTC.

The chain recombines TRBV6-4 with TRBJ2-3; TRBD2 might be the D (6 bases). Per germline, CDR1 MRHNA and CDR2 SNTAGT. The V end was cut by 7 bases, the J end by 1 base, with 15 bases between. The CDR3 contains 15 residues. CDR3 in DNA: TGTGCCAGCACTCCCCAGCGGGTAGGCACAGATACGCAGTATTTT. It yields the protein CASTPQRVGTDTQYF.

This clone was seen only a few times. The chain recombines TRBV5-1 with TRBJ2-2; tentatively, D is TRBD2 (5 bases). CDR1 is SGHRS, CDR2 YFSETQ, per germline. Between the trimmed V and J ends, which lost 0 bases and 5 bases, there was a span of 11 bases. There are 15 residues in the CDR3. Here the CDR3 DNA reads TGCGCCAGCAGCTTGGCGACGGGATGGACCGGGGAGCTGTTTTTT. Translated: CASSLATGWTGELFF.

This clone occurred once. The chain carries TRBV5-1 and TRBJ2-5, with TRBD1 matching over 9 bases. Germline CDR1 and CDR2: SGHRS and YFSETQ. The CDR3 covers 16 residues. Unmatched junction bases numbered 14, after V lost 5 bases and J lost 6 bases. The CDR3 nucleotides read TGCGCCAGCAGGCGGGACCCCGGGACAGGGTTGCAGACCCAGTACTTC. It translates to CASRRDPGTGLQTQYF.

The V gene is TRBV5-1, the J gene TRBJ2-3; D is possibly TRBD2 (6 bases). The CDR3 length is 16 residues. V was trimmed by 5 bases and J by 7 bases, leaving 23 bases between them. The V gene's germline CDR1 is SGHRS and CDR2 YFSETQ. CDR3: CASRILRDSPTYTQYF. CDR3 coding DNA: TGCGCCAGCAGGATACTCCGGGACTCACCCACGTATACGCAGTATTTT.